These T cell receptor beta chains were read from a single sample in a study of T cell changes during pregnancy in multiple sclerosis. The protocol was immunoSEQ multiplex PCR, while the TCRdb copy is restricted to in-frame clones and leaves out a portion. The data contain about 75,000 clones, about 90% of them singletons. Here the sequenced sample was CD4+ T cells from peripheral blood mononuclear cells, taken before pregnancy. The receptors come from a female donor with multiple sclerosis, enrolled in a pregnancy study. The CDR3 runs from the conserved cysteine through the conserved F or W. D genes are given only for firm matches. Not every row has a clone size; where given, it reads once, few, many or a size class.

TRBJ1-1 | TRBD1 | - | TRBV10-3 | TGTGCCATCAGGCTACAGGGGGCGAACACTGAAGCTTTCTTT | CAIRLQGANTEAFF
TRBJ1-1 | - | few | TRBV10-3 | TGTGCCATCAGTTCCGGAGGGGGGGCTGAAGCTTTCTTT | CAISSGGGAEAFF
TRBJ1-6 | TRBD1 | - | TRBV4-3 | TGCGCCAGCAGCCAAGACCCGGGACAGGCTCTGGGGTCACCCCTCCACTTT | CASSQDPGQALGSPLHF
TRBJ2-7 | TRBD1 | - | TRBV5-1 | TGCGCCAGCAGCTCGGGCGACAGGGCTACCTACGAGCAGTACTTC | CASSSGDRATYEQYF
TRBJ2-3 | TRBD1 | - | TRBV11-2 | TGTGCCAGCAGCAGAAGACAGCAGGGGGTCACAGATACGCAGTATTTT | CASSRRQQGVTDTQYF
TRBJ1-1 | - | - | TRBV6-5 | TGTGCCAGCACTTTACAGGGACCACGGGACACTGAAGCTTTCTTT | CASTLQGPRDTEAFF
TRBJ1-5 | - | - | TRBV5-1 | TGCGCCAGCAGCCCTGGGACAAGTAGCAATCAGCCCCAGCATTTT | CASSPGTSSNQPQHF
TRBJ1-4 | - | - | TRBV7-9 | TGTGCCAGCAGCTCCGACAGGAGGAGTGAAAAACTGTTTTTT | CASSSDRRSEKLFF
TRBJ2-3 | TRBD2 | - | TRBV28 | TGTGCCAGCAGTTCCGGACTAGCGGGAGGAACAGATACGCAGTATTTT | CASSSGLAGGTDTQYF
TRBJ2-7 | TRBD1 | many | TRBV5-1 | TGCGCCAGCAGCGCAACAGGGGGCGCCGAGCAGTACTTC | CASSATGGAEQYF
TRBJ2-2 | - | few | TRBV19 | TGTGCCACCCGCGGGGACGCGGACACCGGGGAGCTGTTTTTT | CATRGDADTGELFF
TRBJ2-1 | - | - | TRBV27 | TGTGCCAGCAGTTTAGAGGGATCCTGGAACAATGAGCAGTTCTTC | CASSLEGSWNNEQFF
TRBJ1-2 | - | many | TRBV4-2 | TGTGCCAGCAGCCAAGGGGAGGGGGTATATGGCTACACCTTC | CASSQGEGVYGYTF
TRBJ2-3 | TRBD2 | - | TRBV5-1 | TGCGCCAGCAGCCCTGGGGGGATGACTAGCGGCCTCACAGATACGCAGTATTTT | CASSPGGMTSGLTDTQYF
TRBJ1-6 | - | - | TRBV9 | TGTGCCAGCAGCGTAGGCAGGGATCGTTCACCCCTCCACTTT | CASSVGRDRSPLHF
TRBJ2-7 | TRBD2 | - | TRBV9 | TGTGCCAGCAGCGGCGATAGCGGGAGGGCCCCCTACGAGCAGTACTTC | CASSGDSGRAPYEQYF
TRBJ1-1 | - | - | TRBV6-5 | TGTGCCAGCAGGGGACTGTTCCAGAACACTGAAGCTTTCTTT | CASRGLFQNTEAFF
TRBJ2-1 | - | once | TRBV28 | TGTGCCAGCATCCCCGGGACTTTAAATGAGCAGTTCTTC | CASIPGTLNEQFF
TRBJ1-1 | - | - | TRBV5-5 | TGTGCCAGCAGCTGGGGGGGTATCGGTATCGGTACTGAAGCTTTCTTT | CASSWGGIGIGTEAFF
TRBJ2-1 | TRBD2 | - | TRBV13 | TGTGCCAGCAGCTTAGTAGGGCTAGCGGGTGCCTACAATGAGCAGTTCTTC | CASSLVGLAGAYNEQFF
TRBJ1-4 | - | - | TRBV2 | TGTGCCAGCAGCCCGAGACTCTCTAATGAAAAACTGTTTTTT | CASSPRLSNEKLFF
TRBJ2-1 | - | - | TRBV7-2 | TGTGCCAGCAGATTAATACAGGGTTATGAGCAGTTCTTC | CASRLIQGYEQFF